The T cell receptor beta chain described here comes from a study of blood T cell repertoires in COVID-19. Clones were read by immunoSEQ multiplex PCR, and TCRdb kept only the in-frame ones, dropping some. The sample contains 150,000 or so clones, around 87% of which appear only once. V lost 0 bases to trimming and J lost 1 base; unmatched junction nucleotides: 12. CDR1 and CDR2 from the germline V gene are SGHRS and YFSETQ. The CDR3 sequence is 19 residues long. The sequenced sample consisted of peripheral blood. The chain couples TRBV5-1 to TRBJ2-5; TRBD2 agrees at 10 bases. This TCR came from a man older than 75 with acute or convalescent COVID-19. The CDR3, as DNA: TGCGCCAGCAGCTTGGCCGGGCCCTCCGCTAGCGGGAGCCAAGAGACCCAGTACTTC. It codes for CASSLAGPSASGSQETQYF.